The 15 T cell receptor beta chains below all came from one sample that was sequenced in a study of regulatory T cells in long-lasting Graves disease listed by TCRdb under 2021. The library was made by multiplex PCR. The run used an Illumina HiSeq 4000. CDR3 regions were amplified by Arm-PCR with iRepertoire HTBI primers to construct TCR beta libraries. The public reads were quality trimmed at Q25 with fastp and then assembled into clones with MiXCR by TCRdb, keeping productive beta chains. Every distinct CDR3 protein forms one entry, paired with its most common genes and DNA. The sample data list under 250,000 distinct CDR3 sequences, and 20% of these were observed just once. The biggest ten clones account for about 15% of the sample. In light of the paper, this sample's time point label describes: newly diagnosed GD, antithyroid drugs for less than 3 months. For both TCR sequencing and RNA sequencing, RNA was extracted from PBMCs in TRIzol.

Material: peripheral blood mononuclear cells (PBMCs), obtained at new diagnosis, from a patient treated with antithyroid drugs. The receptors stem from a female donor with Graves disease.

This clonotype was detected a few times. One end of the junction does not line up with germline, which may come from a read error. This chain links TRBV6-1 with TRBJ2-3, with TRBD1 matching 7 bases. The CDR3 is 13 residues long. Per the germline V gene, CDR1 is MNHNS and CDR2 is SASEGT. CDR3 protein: CASQDRDPDTQYF. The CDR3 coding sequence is TGCGCCAGCCAAGACAGGGACCCAGATACGCAGTATTTT.

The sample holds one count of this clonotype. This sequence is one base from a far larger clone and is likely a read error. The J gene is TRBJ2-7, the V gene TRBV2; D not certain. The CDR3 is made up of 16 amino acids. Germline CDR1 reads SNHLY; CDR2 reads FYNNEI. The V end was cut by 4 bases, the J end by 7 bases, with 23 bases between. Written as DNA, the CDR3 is TGTGCCAGCAGTGCTTTACTGGAGAGCTCCTACAATGAGCAGTACTTC. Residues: CASSALLESSYNEQYF.

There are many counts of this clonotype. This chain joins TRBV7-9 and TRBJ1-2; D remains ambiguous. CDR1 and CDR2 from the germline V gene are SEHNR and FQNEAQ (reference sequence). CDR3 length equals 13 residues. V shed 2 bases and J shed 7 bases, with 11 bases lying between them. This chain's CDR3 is CASSLSDSGGYTF. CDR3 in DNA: TGTGCCAGCAGCTTAAGCGATTCGGGTGGCTACACCTTC.

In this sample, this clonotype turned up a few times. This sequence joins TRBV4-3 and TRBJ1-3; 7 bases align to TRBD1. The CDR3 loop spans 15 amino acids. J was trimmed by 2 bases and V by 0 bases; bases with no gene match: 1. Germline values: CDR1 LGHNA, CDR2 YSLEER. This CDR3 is CASSQDGTAGNTIYF. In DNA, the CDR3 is TGCGCCAGCAGCCAAGATGGGACAGCTGGAAACACCATATATTTT.

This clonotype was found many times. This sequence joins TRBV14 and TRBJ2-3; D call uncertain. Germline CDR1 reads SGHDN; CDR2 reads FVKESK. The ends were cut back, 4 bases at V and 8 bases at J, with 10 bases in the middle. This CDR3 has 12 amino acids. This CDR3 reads CASSPEHVTQYF. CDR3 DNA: TGTGCCAGCAGCCCAGAGCATGTTACGCAGTATTTT.

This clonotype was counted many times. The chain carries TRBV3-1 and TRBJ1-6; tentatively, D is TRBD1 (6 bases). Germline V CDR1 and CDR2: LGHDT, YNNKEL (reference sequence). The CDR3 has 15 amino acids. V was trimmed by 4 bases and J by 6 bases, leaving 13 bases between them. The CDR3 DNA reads TGTGCCAGCAGCCGCGCTGGACAGACTAATTCACCCCTCCACTTT. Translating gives CASSRAGQTNSPLHF.

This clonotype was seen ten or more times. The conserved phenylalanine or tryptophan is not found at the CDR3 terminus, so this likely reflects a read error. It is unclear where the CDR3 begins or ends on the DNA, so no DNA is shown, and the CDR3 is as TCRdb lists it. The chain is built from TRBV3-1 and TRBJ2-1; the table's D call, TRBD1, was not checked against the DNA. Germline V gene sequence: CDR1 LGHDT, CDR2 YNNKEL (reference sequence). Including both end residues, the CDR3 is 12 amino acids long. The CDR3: CASSQDRGRMTM.

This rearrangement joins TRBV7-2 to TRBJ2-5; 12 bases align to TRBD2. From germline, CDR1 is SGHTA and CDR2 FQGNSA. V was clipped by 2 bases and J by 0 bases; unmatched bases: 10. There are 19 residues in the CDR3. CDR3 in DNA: TGTGCCAGCAGCTTACCTGGAACTAGCGGGGGGCCTTACCAAGAGACCCAGTACTTC. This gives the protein CASSLPGTSGGPYQETQYF.

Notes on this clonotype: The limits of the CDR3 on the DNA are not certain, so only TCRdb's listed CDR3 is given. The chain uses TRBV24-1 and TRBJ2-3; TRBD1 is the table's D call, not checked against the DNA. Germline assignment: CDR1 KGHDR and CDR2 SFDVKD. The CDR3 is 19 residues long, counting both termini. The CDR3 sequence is CATSDLWATGASDTDTQYF.

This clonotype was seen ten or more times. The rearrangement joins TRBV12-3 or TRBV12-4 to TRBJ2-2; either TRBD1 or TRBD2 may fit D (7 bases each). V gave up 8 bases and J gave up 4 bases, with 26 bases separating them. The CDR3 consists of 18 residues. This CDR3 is CASLRGEGQGGPTGELFF. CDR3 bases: TGTGCCAGCCTTAGGGGGGAGGGGCAGGGGGGACCCACCGGGGAGCTGTTTTTT.

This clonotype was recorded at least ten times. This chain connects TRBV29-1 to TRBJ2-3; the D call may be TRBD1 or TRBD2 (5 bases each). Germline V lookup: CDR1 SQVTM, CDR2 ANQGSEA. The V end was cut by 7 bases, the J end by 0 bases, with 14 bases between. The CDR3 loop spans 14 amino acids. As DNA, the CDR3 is TGCAGCGCTTCGGGACGCCCGAGCACAGATACGCAGTATTTT. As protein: CSASGRPSTDTQYF.

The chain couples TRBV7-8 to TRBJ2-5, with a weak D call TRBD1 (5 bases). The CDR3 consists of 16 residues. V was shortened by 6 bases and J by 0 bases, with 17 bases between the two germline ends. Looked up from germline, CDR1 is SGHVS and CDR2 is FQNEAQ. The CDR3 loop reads CASSQGEISYQETQYF. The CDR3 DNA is TGTGCCAGCAGTCAGGGTGAGATTTCGTACCAAGAGACCCAGTACTTC.

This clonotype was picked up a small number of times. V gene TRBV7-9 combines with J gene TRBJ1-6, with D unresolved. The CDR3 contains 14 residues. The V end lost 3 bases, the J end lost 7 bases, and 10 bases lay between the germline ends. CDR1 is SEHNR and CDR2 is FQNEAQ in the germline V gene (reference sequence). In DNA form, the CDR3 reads TGTGCCAGCAGCTTCTTGAGGGCCAATTCACCCCTCCACTTT. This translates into CASSFLRANSPLHF. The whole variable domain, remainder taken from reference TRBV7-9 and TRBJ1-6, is DTGVSQNPRHKITKRGQNVTFRCDPISEHNRLYWYRQTLGQGPEFLTYFQNEAQLEKSRLLSDRFSAERPKGSFSTLEIQRTEQGDSAMYLCASSFLRANSPLHFGNGTRLTVT.

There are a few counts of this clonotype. CDR3 DNA sequence: TGCGCCAGCAGCTATCTAGCGGGAGAGGGGGCAGATACGCAGTATTTT. Translating it yields CASSYLAGEGADTQYF. The rearrangement uses TRBV5-1 and TRBJ2-3; 10 bases match TRBD2. This CDR3 has 16 residues. J was trimmed by 4 bases and V by 3 bases; bases with no gene match: 8. Germline CDR1 reads SGHRS; CDR2 reads YFSETQ.

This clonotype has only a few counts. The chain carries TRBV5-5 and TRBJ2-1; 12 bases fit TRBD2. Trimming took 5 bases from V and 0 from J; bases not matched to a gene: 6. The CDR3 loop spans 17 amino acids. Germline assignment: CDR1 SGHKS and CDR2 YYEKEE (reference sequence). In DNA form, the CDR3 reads TGTGCCAGCAGAGGAGGGACTAGCGGGCTCTCCTACAATGAGCAGTTCTTC. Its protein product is CASRGGTSGLSYNEQFF.